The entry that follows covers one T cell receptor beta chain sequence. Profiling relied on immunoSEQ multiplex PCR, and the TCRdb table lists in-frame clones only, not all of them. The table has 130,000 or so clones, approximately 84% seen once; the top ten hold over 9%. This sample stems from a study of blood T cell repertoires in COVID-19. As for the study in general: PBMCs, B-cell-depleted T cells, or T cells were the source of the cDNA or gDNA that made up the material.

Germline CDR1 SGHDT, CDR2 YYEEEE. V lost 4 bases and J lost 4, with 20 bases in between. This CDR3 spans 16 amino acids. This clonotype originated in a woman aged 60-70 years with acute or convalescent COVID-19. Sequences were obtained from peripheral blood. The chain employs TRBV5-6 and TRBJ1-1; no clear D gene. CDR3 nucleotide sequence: TGTGCCAGCAGCCCATCGGGGATCAGGCGGAGCACTGAAGCTTTCTTT. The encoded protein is CASSPSGIRRSTEAFF.